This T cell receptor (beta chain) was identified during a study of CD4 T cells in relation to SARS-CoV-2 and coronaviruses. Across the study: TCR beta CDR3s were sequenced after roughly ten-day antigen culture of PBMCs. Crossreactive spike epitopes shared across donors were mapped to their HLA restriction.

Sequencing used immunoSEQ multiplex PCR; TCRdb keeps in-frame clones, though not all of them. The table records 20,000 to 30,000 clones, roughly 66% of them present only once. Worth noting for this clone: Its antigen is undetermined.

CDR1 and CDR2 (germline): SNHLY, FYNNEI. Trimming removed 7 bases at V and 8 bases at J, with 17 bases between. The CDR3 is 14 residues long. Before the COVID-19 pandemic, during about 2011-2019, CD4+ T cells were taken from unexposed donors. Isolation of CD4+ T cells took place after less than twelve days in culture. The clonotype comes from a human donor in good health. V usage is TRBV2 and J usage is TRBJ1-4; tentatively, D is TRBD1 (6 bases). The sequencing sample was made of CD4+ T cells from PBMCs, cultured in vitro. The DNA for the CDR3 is TGTGCCAGCAAGGGGGGGGCCCAGGGGGAAAAACTGTTTTTT. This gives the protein CASKGGAQGEKLFF.